This T cell receptor (beta chain) was captured in a study of T-cell reconstitution after alpha-beta-depleted transplantation in children. The authors prepared the TCRbeta library with unique molecular identifiers. Each CDR3 protein is one row after TCRdb ran MiXCR on the PCR reads. The sample yields 210,000 or so distinct CDR3 sequences, approximately 11% seen once. Notes on the study in general: The origin of high day-60 TCRbeta diversity in some patients lay in surviving recipient T cells and thymic progenitors. Approximately two months post-transplant, alpha-beta T cells reportedly originated from several hundred expanded graft clones. T-cell counts and diversity at one year post-transplant came mainly from newly produced T cells.

Germline loops: CDR1 MNHEY, CDR2 SMNVEV (reference sequence). V was trimmed by 8 bases and J by 2 bases, leaving 16 bases between them. CDR3 length equals 14 residues. Ten or more counts support this clonotype. The antigen is unknown. This receptor was identified in a child under two years old with acute myeloid leukemia, due to receive a stem cell transplant. The rearrangement joins TRBV27 to TRBJ2-7; tentatively, D is TRBD1 (6 bases). Sequencing was performed on PBMCs, taken before TCRalphabeta/CD19-depleted stem cell transplant. The CDR3 region has the DNA TGTGCCAGCCGATTAGAGTCAGGGGCCTACGAGCAGTACTTC. Protein: CASRLESGAYEQYF.